These T cell receptor beta chains were read from a single sample in a study of control samples from healthy donors and cancer patients. Using immunoSEQ multiplex PCR, the repertoire was profiled, and TCRdb retains in-frame clones only, with some absent. The repertoire holds some 44,000 clones, with 70% as singletons. Sequenced input: formalin-fixed, paraffin-embedded tissue. The source is a male donor with melanoma. Each CDR3 is given without its conserved first and last residue.

cdr3_aa j_call cdr3_length v_call
ASSLTSGSTDTQY TRBJ2-3 13 TRBV13
ASSPPYRGKPYEQY TRBJ2-7 14 TRBV18
ATSDFTTGGPTGELF TRBJ2-2 15 TRBV24-1
ACRRQGAHRGYT TRBJ1-2 12 TRBV30
ASSYAAGTSRNGYT TRBJ1-2 14 TRBV6-6
ASSLGVNYGYT TRBJ1-2 11 TRBV5-1
ASSYPTRGSEAF TRBJ1-1 12 TRBV6-2/TRBV6-3
ASMGQAVYGYT TRBJ1-2 11 TRBV28
AISGASEAF TRBJ1-1 9 TRBV10-3
ASIPQNNQETQY TRBJ2-5 12 TRBV28
ASSPGQGAYEQY TRBJ2-7 12 TRBV6-8
ASSFGDRFEDTQY TRBJ2-3 13 TRBV11-1
ASSKIGVQPQH TRBJ1-5 11 TRBV21-1
ATSGGGGQYEQY TRBJ2-7 12 TRBV24-1
ASSRRGMGADTQY TRBJ2-3 13 TRBV3-1/TRBV3-2
ASSIPGTGLDEQF TRBJ2-1 13 TRBV5-8
ASRGGQGTSEQY TRBJ2-7 12 TRBV6-6
ASTGMGGNQPQH TRBJ1-5 12 TRBV19
ASSLGVSGTLDEQY TRBJ2-7 14 TRBV7-2
ASRAGQRNQPQH TRBJ1-5 12 TRBV6-5
ASSGYSDTQY TRBJ2-3 10 TRBV3-1/TRBV3-2
ASRGASYQETQY TRBJ2-5 12 TRBV6-5
ASSVGLADNEQF TRBJ2-1 12 TRBV5-1
ASGESSGNTIY TRBJ1-3 11 TRBV12-3/TRBV12-4
ASSLWDQGRFQ TRBJ1-1 11 TRBV28
ASSLGGLAGGLEQY TRBJ2-7 14 TRBV7-2
ATVRTSGKYNEQF TRBJ2-1 13 TRBV19
ASSIGTNYGYT TRBJ1-2 11 TRBV19
ASTPAGGSYEQY TRBJ2-7 12 TRBV6-5
ASRRTSGAQETQY TRBJ2-5 13 TRBV6-5
PLLWDRGHGYT TRBJ1-2 11 TRBV10-1
ASSPEEGGRQNEQY TRBJ2-7 14 TRBV18
ASSARFLGLASRGDEQF TRBJ2-1 17 TRBV2
ASRGYNEQF TRBJ2-1 9 TRBV14
ASSLVPSGRTGELF TRBJ2-2 14 TRBV7-2
ASSIGLAHNEQF TRBJ2-1 12 TRBV19
ASSSPLETNYGYT TRBJ1-2 13 TRBV7-9
ATSSRQGNTKNIQY TRBJ2-4 14 TRBV15
ASSLVVGVQTQY TRBJ2-5 12 TRBV11-2
ASAGLAGSTDTQY TRBJ2-3 13 TRBV7-9
AKGATSGSVDTQY TRBJ2-3 13 TRBV2